This paragraph reports one T cell receptor (beta chain). Losses at the gene ends were 1 base for V and 8 bases for J; bases not matched to a gene: 8. Germline V gene data show CDR1 as SGHRS and CDR2 as YFSETQ. This CDR3 is 14 amino acids long. In the study's own analysis: Estimated nucleated cell counts came from reference gene primer amplification. Clones were read by immunoSEQ multiplex PCR, and TCRdb kept only the in-frame ones, dropping some. From that table come the V and J calls and clone size; the DNA was used to work out D and trimming. The profile shows 65,000 to 90,000 clones, approximately 89% of them singletons. This record belongs to a study of blood T cell repertoires in COVID-19. Study-level information: The study drew acute and convalescent COVID-19 samples from the United States, Italy and Spain. Nucleic acid was either cDNA or gDNA, and it came from T cells, B-cell-depleted T cells, or PBMCs.

J is TRBJ2-7 and V is TRBV5-1, with 8 bases matching TRBD1. The sequenced sample was peripheral blood. The sequence was obtained from a human donor in a cohort sampled during active COVID-19. The CDR3 region has the DNA TGCGCCAGCAGCTTGCAGGGGGCCCCTGTCCAGCAGTACTTC. The encoded protein is CASSLQGAPVQQYF.